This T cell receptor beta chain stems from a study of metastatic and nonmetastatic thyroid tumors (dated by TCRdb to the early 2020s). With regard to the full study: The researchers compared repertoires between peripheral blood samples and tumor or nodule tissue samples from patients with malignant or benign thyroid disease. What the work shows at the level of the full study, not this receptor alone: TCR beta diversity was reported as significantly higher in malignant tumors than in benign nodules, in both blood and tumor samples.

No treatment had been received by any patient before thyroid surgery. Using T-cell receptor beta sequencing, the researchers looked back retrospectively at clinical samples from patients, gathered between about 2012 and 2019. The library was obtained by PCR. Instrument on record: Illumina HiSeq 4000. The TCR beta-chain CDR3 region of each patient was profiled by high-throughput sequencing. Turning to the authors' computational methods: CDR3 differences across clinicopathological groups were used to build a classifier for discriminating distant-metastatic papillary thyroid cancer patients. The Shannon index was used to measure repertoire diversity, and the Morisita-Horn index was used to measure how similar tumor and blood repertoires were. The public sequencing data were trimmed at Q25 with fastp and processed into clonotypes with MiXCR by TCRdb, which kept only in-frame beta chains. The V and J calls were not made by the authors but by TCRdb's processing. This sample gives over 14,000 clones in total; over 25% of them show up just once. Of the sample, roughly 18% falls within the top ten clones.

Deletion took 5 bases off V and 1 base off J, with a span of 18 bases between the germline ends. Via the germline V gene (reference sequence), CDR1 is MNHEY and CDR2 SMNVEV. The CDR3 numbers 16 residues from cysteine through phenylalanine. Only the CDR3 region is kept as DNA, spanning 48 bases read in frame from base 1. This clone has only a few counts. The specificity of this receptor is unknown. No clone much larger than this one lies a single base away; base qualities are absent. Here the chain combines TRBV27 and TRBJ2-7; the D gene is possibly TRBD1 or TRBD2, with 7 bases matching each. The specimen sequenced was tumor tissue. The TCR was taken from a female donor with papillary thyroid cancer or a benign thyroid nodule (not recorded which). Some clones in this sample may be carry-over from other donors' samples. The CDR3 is CASSRGRGPGSYEQYF. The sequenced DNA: TGTGCCAGCAGTCGGGGGAGGGGGCCTGGATCCTACGAGCAGTACTTC.